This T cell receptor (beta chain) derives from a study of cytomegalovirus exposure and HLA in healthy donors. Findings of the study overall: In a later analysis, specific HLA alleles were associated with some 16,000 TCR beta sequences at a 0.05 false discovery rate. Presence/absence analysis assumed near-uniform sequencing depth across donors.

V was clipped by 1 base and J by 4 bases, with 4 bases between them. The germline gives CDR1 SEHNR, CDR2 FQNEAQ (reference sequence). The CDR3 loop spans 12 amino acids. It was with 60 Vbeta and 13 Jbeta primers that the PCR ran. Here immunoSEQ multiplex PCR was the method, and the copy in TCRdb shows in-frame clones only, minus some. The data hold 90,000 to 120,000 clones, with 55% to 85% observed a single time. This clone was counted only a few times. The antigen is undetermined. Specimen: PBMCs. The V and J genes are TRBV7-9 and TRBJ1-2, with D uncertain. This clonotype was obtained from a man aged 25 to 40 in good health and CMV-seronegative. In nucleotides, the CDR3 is TGTGCCAGCAGCTTAGACAGCTATGGCTACACCTTC. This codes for CASSLDSYGYTF. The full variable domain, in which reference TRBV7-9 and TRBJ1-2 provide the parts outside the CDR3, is DTGVSQNPRHKITKRGQNVTFRCDPISEHNRLYWYRQTLGQGPEFLTYFQNEAQLEKSRLLSDRFSAERPKGSFSTLEIQRTEQGDSAMYLCASSLDSYGYTFGSGTRLTVV.